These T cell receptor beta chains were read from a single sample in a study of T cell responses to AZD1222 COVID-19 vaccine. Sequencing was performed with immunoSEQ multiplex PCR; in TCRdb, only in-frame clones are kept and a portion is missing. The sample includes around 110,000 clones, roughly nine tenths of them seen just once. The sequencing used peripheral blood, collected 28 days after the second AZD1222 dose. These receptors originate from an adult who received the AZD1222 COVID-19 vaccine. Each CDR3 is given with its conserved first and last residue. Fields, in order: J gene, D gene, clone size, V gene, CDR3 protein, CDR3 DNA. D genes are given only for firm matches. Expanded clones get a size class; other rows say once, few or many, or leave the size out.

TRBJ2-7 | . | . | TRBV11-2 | CASSLEATRKDEQYF | TGTGCCAGCAGCTTAGAAGCCACTAGAAAGGACGAGCAGTACTTC
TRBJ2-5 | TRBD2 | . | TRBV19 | CASSIISGRALETQYF | TGTGCCAGTAGTATTATTAGCGGGAGGGCCCTGGAGACCCAGTACTTC
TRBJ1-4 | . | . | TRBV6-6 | CASTRDPGGEKLFF | TGTGCCAGCACTAGGGACCCGGGTGGTGAAAAACTGTTTTTT
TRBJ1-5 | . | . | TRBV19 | CASLSLPGQPQHF | TGTGCCAGTCTCAGTCTTCCGGGTCAGCCCCAGCATTTT
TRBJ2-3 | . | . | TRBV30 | CAWSWGGGQYF | TGTGCCTGGAGTTGGGGGGGCGGGCAGTATTTT
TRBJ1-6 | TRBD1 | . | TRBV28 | CASSSTGGNSPLHF | TGTGCCAGCAGCTCTACAGGGGGTAATTCACCCCTCCACTTT
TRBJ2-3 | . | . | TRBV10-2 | CATSGPNRVPQYF | TGCGCCACCAGCGGGCCCAACAGGGTGCCGCAGTATTTT
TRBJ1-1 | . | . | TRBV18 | CASSREAIGGGSGTEAFF | TGTGCCAGCTCACGGGAAGCAATTGGCGGGGGGTCGGGGACTGAAGCTTTCTTT
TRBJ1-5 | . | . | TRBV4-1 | CASSGGGNQPQHF | TGCGCCAGCAGCGGCGGGGGCAATCAGCCCCAGCATTTT
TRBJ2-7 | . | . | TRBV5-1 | CASSLAGSEQYF | TGCGCCAGCAGCTTGGCTGGCTCCGAGCAGTACTTC
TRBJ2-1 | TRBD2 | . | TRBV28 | CASSFPPRTSLHNEQFF | TGTGCCAGCAGTTTCCCCCCCCGGACTAGCCTCCACAATGAGCAGTTCTTC
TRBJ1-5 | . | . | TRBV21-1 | CASSTDQPQHF | TGTGCCAGCAGCACCGATCAGCCCCAGCATTTT
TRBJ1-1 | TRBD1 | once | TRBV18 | CASSLRQGQGTEAFF | TGTGCCAGCTCACTCAGACAGGGGCAGGGAACTGAAGCTTTCTTT
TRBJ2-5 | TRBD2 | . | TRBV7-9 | CASSLVGGGGWETQYF | TGTGCCAGCAGCTTAGTTGGAGGCGGGGGTTGGGAGACCCAGTACTTC
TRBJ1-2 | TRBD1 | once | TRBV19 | CASTLTGGSGYTF | TGTGCCAGTACCCTAACAGGGGGCAGTGGCTACACCTTC
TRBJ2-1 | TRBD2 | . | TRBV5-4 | CASSTKRERSYNEQFF | TGTGCCAGCAGCACTAAGCGGGAGAGGTCCTACAATGAGCAGTTCTTC
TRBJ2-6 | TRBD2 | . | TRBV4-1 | CASSQERGTGANVLTF | TGCGCCAGCAGCCAAGAGCGGGGGACTGGGGCCAACGTCCTGACTTTC
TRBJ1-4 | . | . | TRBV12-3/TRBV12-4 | CASRDNGIEKLFF | TGTGCCAGCCGGGACAATGGTATTGAAAAACTGTTTTTT
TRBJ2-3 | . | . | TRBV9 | CASSAGGVDTQYF | TGTGCCAGCAGCGCAGGGGGGGTGGATACGCAGTATTTT
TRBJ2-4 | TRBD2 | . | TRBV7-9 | CASSWHREGSGRAGQYF | TGTGCCAGCAGCTGGCACCGGGAGGGTAGCGGGAGGGCCGGTCAGTACTTC
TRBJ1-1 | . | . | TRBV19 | CASSPETENYEAFF | TGTGCCAGTAGTCCTGAGACAGAAAATTATGAAGCTTTCTTT
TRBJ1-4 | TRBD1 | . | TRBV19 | CAASRTGGMEKLFF | TGTGCCGCCTCCCGGACAGGGGGAATGGAGAAACTGTTTTTT
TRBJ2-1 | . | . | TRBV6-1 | CASSESAPSYNEQFF | TGTGCCAGCAGTGAAAGTGCCCCCTCCTACAATGAGCAGTTCTTC
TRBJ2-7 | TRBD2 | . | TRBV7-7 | CASRFTSVVAEQYF | TGTGCCAGCAGGTTCACTAGCGTGGTCGCCGAGCAGTACTTC
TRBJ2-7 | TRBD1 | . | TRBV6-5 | CASKDREVEQYF | TGTGCCAGCAAGGACAGGGAGGTTGAGCAGTACTTC
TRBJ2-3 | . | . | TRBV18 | CASSPLFWQYF | TGTGCCAGCTCACCACTATTCTGGCAGTATTTT
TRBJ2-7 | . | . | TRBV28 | CASSLDGWGAGVGEQYF | TGTGCCAGCAGTTTAGATGGATGGGGGGCGGGAGTGGGGGAGCAGTACTTC
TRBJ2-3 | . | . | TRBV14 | CASAYTDTQYF | TGTGCCAGCGCCTACACAGATACGCAGTATTTT
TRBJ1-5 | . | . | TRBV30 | CAWSHPNQPQHF | TGTGCCTGGAGTCACCCCAATCAGCCCCAGCATTTT
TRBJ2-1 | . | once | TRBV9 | CASSVEDSYNEQFF | TGTGCCAGCAGCGTAGAAGATTCCTACAATGAGCAGTTCTTC
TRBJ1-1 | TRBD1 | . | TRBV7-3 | CASSLGQGTEAFF | TGTGCCAGCAGCTTGGGACAGGGTACTGAAGCTTTCTTT
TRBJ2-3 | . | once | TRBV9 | CASSVVWNTDTQYF | TGTGCCAGCAGCGTAGTGTGGAACACAGATACGCAGTATTTT
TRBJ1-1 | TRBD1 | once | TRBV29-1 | CSVHGTGNTEAFF | TGCAGCGTACACGGGACAGGGAACACTGAAGCTTTCTTT
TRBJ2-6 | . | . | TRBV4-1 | CASSHRLDRNPSGANVLTF | TGCGCCAGCAGCCACAGACTGGACAGAAACCCTTCTGGGGCCAACGTCCTGACTTTC
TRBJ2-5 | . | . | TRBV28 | CASSPGWGSQETQYF | TGTGCCAGCAGTCCAGGATGGGGCAGCCAAGAGACCCAGTACTTC
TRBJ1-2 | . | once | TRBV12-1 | CASSFGPGPSPVYYGYTF | TGTGCCAGCAGCTTTGGGCCCGGGCCTAGCCCGGTATACTATGGCTACACCTTC